Listed below are T cell receptor beta chains from one sample, sequenced in a study of CD8+CD57+ T cells in acquired aplastic anemia. In TCRdb, the reads were re-called with MiXCR into one record per CDR3 protein. This sample yields 150,000 to 170,000 distinct CDR3 sequences, of which roughly half are seen a single time; around 12% belongs to the top ten. The sequenced material came from sorted CD4+, CD8+, or CD8+CD57+ T cells (not recorded which) from PBMCs. All receptors come from a human donor with aplastic anemia. Both conserved end residues are trimmed from each CDR3.

V: TRBV7-6; J: TRBJ2-6; CDR3: ASSMDGQSSGANVLT
V: TRBV4-1; J: TRBJ1-4; CDR3: ASSQEILATNEKLF
V: TRBV30; J: TRBJ1-1; CDR3: AWSWGTGDAEAF
V: TRBV11-2; J: TRBJ2-3; CDR3: ASSLFPGQLSSTDTQY
V: TRBV12-3/TRBV12-4; J: TRBJ2-2; CDR3: ASSLLVSGELF
V: TRBV6-5; J: TRBJ2-1; CDR3: ASSYSKGNNEQF
V: TRBV7-8; J: TRBJ1-1; CDR3: ASIRDDMSTEAF
V: TRBV6-5; J: TRBJ2-1; CDR3: ASSYRGEQF
V: TRBV10-3; J: TRBJ2-3; CDR3: AISEPEGAPSGDTQY
V: TRBV5-1; J: TRBJ2-4; CDR3: ASSDAGSQNIQY
V: TRBV28; J: TRBJ2-1; CDR3: ASSFLAVGDEQF
V: TRBV9; J: TRBJ1-1; CDR3: ASSVPAGGGNTEAF
V: TRBV6-4; J: TRBJ2-7; CDR3: ATKNRDTGAYEQY
V: TRBV20-1; J: TRBJ2-7; CDR3: SASFTGDYEQY
V: TRBV7-8; J: TRBJ2-5; CDR3: ASSEGLAGDLQETQY
V: TRBV2; J: TRBJ1-5; CDR3: ASSEAEVVVAQH
V: TRBV6-5; J: TRBJ2-7; CDR3: ASSSRNEQY
V: TRBV7-8; J: TRBJ2-5; CDR3: ASSNPPQETQY
V: TRBV5-5; J: TRBJ1-2; CDR3: ASSSGNRGVDYGYT
V: TRBV7-6; J: TRBJ2-7; CDR3: ASSRGQGPYEQY
V: TRBV3-1; J: TRBJ2-1; CDR3: ASSQVEDRDGRQF
V: TRBV11-1; J: TRBJ2-7; CDR3: ASSQTPRLAGIYEQY
V: TRBV6-1; J: TRBJ2-7; CDR3: ASRGEPRSHYEQY
V: TRBV20-1; J: TRBJ1-1; CDR3: SAPDRLPEAF
V: TRBV20-1; J: TRBJ2-3; CDR3: SAMDRGVIYTQY
V: TRBV19; J: TRBJ1-2; CDR3: ASSPRDRVPPD
V: TRBV19; J: TRBJ2-7; CDR3: ASSIVRGSYEQY
V: TRBV7-8; J: TRBJ2-1; CDR3: ASSSPSGFNEQF
V: TRBV5-1; J: TRBJ1-2; CDR3: ASSPDRGRDGYT
V: TRBV7-8; J: TRBJ2-1; CDR3: ASSSDNEQF
V: TRBV25-1; J: TRBJ1-2; CDR3: AFFQGGEGYGYT
V: TRBV20-1; J: TRBJ1-3; CDR3: SARGTGSSGNTIY
V: TRBV11-1; J: TRBJ2-1; CDR3: ASSPAGENNEQF
V: TRBV6-4; J: TRBJ2-3; CDR3: ASRRTSGGLDTQY
V: TRBV29-1; J: TRBJ1-4; CDR3: SVELAAGQGNEKLF
V: TRBV6-5; J: TRBJ1-6; CDR3: ASSYYGETNSPLH
V: TRBV2; J: TRBJ1-2; CDR3: ASSAGQGSYGYT
V: TRBV5-5; J: TRBJ1-1; CDR3: ASSLLTLTF
V: TRBV7-2; J: TRBJ1-2; CDR3: ASSLKGYGYT
V: TRBV9; J: TRBJ1-3; CDR3: ASSLGGAGNTIY
V: TRBV29-1; J: TRBJ1-4; CDR3: SVESRGGEKLF
V: TRBV24-1; J: TRBJ1-2; CDR3: ATSVAGSNYGYT
V: TRBV7-9; J: TRBJ2-7; CDR3: ASSRPPVLSYEQY
V: TRBV29-1; J: TRBJ1-2; CDR3: SMIGTHNYGYT
V: TRBV29-1; J: TRBJ1-2; CDR3: SGRDSYGYT
V: TRBV6-1; J: TRBJ1-6; CDR3: ASRPDARQFYNSPLH
V: TRBV19; J: TRBJ2-7; CDR3: ASSKFQSPSYEQY
V: TRBV7-8; J: TRBJ2-7; CDR3: ASSLDGRSYEQY
V: TRBV9; J: TRBJ2-1; CDR3: ASSVERGSPYNEQF
V: TRBV6-1; J: TRBJ2-7; CDR3: ASQGQGKHEQY
V: TRBV2; J: TRBJ2-7; CDR3: ASSDLRQGDEQY
V: TRBV10-3; J: TRBJ1-2; CDR3: ASSDYRDRVYGYT
V: TRBV5-5; J: TRBJ2-1; CDR3: ASSLGRTGQF
V: TRBV19; J: TRBJ1-6; CDR3: ASSPRGGRSPLH
V: TRBV15; J: TRBJ1-6; CDR3: ATSTGRLGSPLH
V: TRBV29-1; J: TRBJ1-3; CDR3: SAALSSGNTIY
V: TRBV29-1; J: TRBJ1-1; CDR3: STRTTGEAF
V: TRBV14; J: TRBJ1-4; CDR3: ASSGEATNEKLF
V: TRBV10-3; J: TRBJ2-3; CDR3: AISEGWEGEDTQY